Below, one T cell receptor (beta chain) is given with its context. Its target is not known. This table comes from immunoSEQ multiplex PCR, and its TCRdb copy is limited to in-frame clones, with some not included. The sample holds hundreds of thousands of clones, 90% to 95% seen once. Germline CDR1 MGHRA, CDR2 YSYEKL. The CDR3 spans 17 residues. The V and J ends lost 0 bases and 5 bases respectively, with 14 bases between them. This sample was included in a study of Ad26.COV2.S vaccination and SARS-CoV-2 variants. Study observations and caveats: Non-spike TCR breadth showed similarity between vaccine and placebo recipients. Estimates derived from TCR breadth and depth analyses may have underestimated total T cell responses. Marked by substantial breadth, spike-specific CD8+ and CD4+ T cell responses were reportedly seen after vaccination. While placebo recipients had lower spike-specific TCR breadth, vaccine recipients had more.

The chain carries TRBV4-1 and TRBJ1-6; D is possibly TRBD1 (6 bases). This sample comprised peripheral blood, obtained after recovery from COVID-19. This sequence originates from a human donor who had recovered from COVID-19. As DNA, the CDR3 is TGCGCCAGCAGCCAAGATGCAGGGGCCCGAGATAATTCACCCCTCCACTTT. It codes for CASSQDAGARDNSPLHF.